This is a list of T cell receptor beta chains from one sample in a study of blood T cell repertoires in COVID-19. Assay used: immunoSEQ multiplex PCR; TCRdb lists only in-frame clones, some missing. The repertoire holds 250,000 to 350,000 clones, roughly 88% seen once, with about 4.3% in the top ten. Sequenced sample: PBMCs or T cells enriched from blood (not recorded which). These receptors were obtained from a woman aged 25 to 39 who had recovered from COVID-19. Each CDR3 is given with its conserved first and last residue. D genes are given only for firm matches. Size tells how often a clone was seen (once, few, many) or the class of an expanded clone, and some rows leave it out.

j_gene | abundance | d_gene | v_gene | CDR3aa | CDR3nt
TRBJ1-4 | . | TRBD1 | TRBV29-1 | CSVGDRGANEKLFF | TGCAGCGTGGGGGACAGGGGAGCTAATGAAAAACTGTTTTTT
TRBJ1-1 | . | . | TRBV11-2 | CASSLVGGDTEAFF | TGTGCCAGCAGCTTAGTAGGGGGGGACACTGAAGCTTTCTTT
TRBJ2-1 | once | TRBD1 | TRBV7-9 | CASSRTGGVGDEQFF | TGTGCCAGCAGCCGTACAGGGGGCGTAGGGGATGAGCAGTTCTTC
TRBJ1-5 | . | . | TRBV15 | CASRGPNQPQHF | TGTGCCTCCAGGGGCCCCAATCAGCCCCAGCATTTT
TRBJ1-2 | . | . | TRBV28 | CASSPRDYGYTF | TGTGCCAGCAGCCCTCGGGACTACGGCTACACCTTC
TRBJ1-1 | . | . | TRBV6-5 | CASSYVRGTEAFF | TGTGCCAGCAGTTACGTCCGGGGTACTGAAGCTTTCTTT
TRBJ1-5 | . | . | TRBV24-1 | CATSGRGESNQPQHF | TGTGCCACCAGTGGCAGGGGTGAAAGCAATCAGCCCCAGCATTTT
TRBJ1-2 | . | . | TRBV2 | CASNLDTSYGYTF | TGTGCCAGCAATTTGGACACGTCATATGGCTACACCTTC
TRBJ2-7 | few | TRBD2 | TRBV10-2 | CASGKGLGLSYEQYF | TGCGCCAGCGGGAAGGGACTAGGGTTGTCCTACGAGCAGTACTTC
TRBJ2-7 | . | TRBD1 | TRBV28 | CASSSLLTGEYF | TGTGCCAGCAGTTCCCTCCTGACAGGGGAGTACTTC
TRBJ1-4 | . | . | TRBV19 | CASSPREKLFF | TGTGCCAGTAGTCCGAGGGAAAAACTGTTTTTT
TRBJ1-1 | . | . | TRBV5-4 | CASSAGPNTEAFF | TGTGCCAGCAGCGCGGGGCCGAACACTGAAGCTTTCTTT
TRBJ2-3 | . | . | TRBV15 | CATSRDRYGTDTQYF | TGTGCCACCAGCAGAGATAGATACGGCACAGATACGCAGTATTTT
TRBJ2-3 | . | TRBD2 | TRBV4-1 | CASSQDREAGVTDTQYF | TGCGCCAGCAGCCAAGACCGCGAAGCGGGGGTCACAGATACGCAGTATTTT
TRBJ2-1 | . | TRBD1 | TRBV7-3 | CASSQDRGSYNEQFF | TGTGCCAGCAGCCAAGACAGGGGGTCCTACAATGAGCAGTTCTTC
TRBJ1-5 | once | . | TRBV12-3/TRBV12-4 | CASSYGRGQPQHF | TGTGCCAGCAGTTATGGCAGGGGTCAGCCCCAGCATTTT
TRBJ2-2 | . | . | TRBV21-1 | CASSNETGTGDFGELFF | TGTGCCAGCAGCAACGAAACCGGGACAGGGGATTTCGGGGAGCTGTTTTTT
TRBJ2-3 | once | . | TRBV5-1 | CASSLGASATTDTQYF | TGCGCCAGCAGCTTGGGGGCTAGCGCAACTACAGATACGCAGTATTTT
TRBJ2-1 | . | TRBD1 | TRBV18 | CASSGQEHSYNEQFF | TGTGCCAGTTCCGGACAGGAGCACTCCTACAATGAGCAGTTCTTC
TRBJ1-5 | . | TRBD1 | TRBV19 | CASSDGGTGLYQPQHF | TGTGCCAGTAGCGATGGCGGGACAGGCCTTTATCAGCCCCAGCATTTT
TRBJ1-2 | . | TRBD1 | TRBV6-1 | CASSERPDRVVYGYTF | TGTGCCAGCAGTGAACGCCCTGACAGGGTGGTCTATGGCTACACCTTC
TRBJ2-7 | . | . | TRBV6-5 | CASSYTDSVGEQYF | TGTGCCAGCAGTTACACCGACAGTGTAGGCGAGCAGTACTTC
TRBJ2-3 | . | TRBD2 | TRBV9 | CASSRGADTQYF | TGTGCCAGCAGCCGGGGGGCAGATACGCAGTATTTT
TRBJ2-7 | . | . | TRBV27 | CASSLGSTQIYEQYF | TGTGCCAGCAGTTTAGGCAGTACACAGATTTACGAGCAGTACTTC
TRBJ2-2 | . | TRBD2 | TRBV5-4 | CASSSGGWTGELFF | TGTGCCAGCAGCTCCGGGGGGTGGACCGGGGAGCTGTTTTTT
TRBJ2-3 | . | TRBD2 | TRBV6-5 | CASSWTSGSSTDTQYF | TGTGCCAGCAGTTGGACTAGCGGGTCTAGCACAGATACGCAGTATTTT
TRBJ1-3 | . | . | TRBV7-2 | CASSLSGRTGGNTIYF | TGTGCCAGCAGCTTAAGTGGGAGGACGGGGGGAAACACCATATATTTT
TRBJ1-1 | . | TRBD1 | TRBV7-8 | CASSRRTGNTEAFF | TGTGCCAGCAGCCGACGGACAGGGAACACTGAAGCTTTCTTT
TRBJ1-4 | once | . | TRBV6-2/TRBV6-3 | CASSYLADRSEKLFF | TGTGCCAGCAGTTACCTAGCGGACAGATCAGAAAAACTGTTTTTT
TRBJ2-7 | . | TRBD1 | TRBV6-5 | CASSPGQGIYEQYF | TGTGCCAGCAGCCCGGGACAGGGTATCTACGAGCAGTACTTC
TRBJ2-7 | many | TRBD2 | TRBV30 | CALRAGGYTYEQYF | TGTGCCCTCCGAGCGGGAGGATACACCTACGAGCAGTACTTC
TRBJ2-3 | . | . | TRBV29-1 | CSALVDTQYF | TGCAGCGCCCTAGTGGATACGCAGTATTTT
TRBJ2-5 | once | TRBD2 | TRBV27 | CASQRKRESLSETQYF | TGTGCCAGTCAGCGAAAGCGGGAGTCCTTATCGGAGACCCAGTACTTC
TRBJ1-2 | . | . | TRBV30 | CAWRLGGYYGYTF | TGTGCCTGGAGGCTGGGGGGGTACTATGGCTACACCTTC
TRBJ2-7 | . | TRBD1 | TRBV10-3 | CAISPAGTGSYEQYF | TGTGCCATCAGCCCTGCCGGGACAGGGTCCTACGAGCAGTACTTC
TRBJ1-2 | few | TRBD1 | TRBV28 | CASSLGQGRGYTF | TGTGCCAGCAGTTTGGGACAGGGGCGCGGCTACACCTTC
TRBJ1-5 | . | . | TRBV11-3 | CASSLVARGKLYSNQPQHF | TGTGCCAGCAGCTTAGTCGCCAGGGGAAAACTATATAGCAATCAGCCCCAGCATTTT
TRBJ2-5 | . | TRBD2 | TRBV11-2 | CASSLGGTSGIFQETQYF | TGTGCCAGCAGCTTAGGAGGGACTAGCGGGATCTTCCAAGAGACCCAGTACTTC
TRBJ2-2 | . | . | TRBV27 | CASIKNTGELFF | TGTGCCAGCATTAAGAACACCGGGGAGCTGTTTTTT
TRBJ1-1 | . | . | TRBV21-1 | CASSKGWAASNTEAFF | TGTGCCAGCAGCAAAGGATGGGCCGCGAGCAACACTGAAGCTTTCTTT
TRBJ1-1 | . | . | TRBV28 | CASFPGAWTMNTEAFF | TGTGCCAGCTTTCCAGGGGCCTGGACCATGAACACTGAAGCTTTCTTT
TRBJ1-1 | . | TRBD1 | TRBV19 | CATQRTGGSLEAFF | TGTGCCACCCAAAGGACAGGGGGCAGCCTTGAAGCTTTCTTT
TRBJ1-3 | once | . | TRBV2 | CASSRSGNTIYF | TGTGCCAGCAGTCGCTCTGGAAACACCATATATTTT
TRBJ2-1 | . | . | TRBV4-2 | CASSQDQGYNEQFF | TGTGCCAGCAGCCAAGATCAGGGTTACAATGAGCAGTTCTTC